This passage covers 12 T cell receptor beta chains from one sample sequenced in a study of regulatory T cells in long-lasting Graves disease. Libraries of TCR beta came from iRepertoire HTBI primers plus Arm-PCR of CDR3 regions. From the multiplex PCR reads, TCRdb called clonotypes with MiXCR, one entry per CDR3 protein. The repertoire holds hundreds of thousands of distinct CDR3 sequences, roughly 20% seen once, with less than 9% in the top ten. Indicated time point: persistent/refractory GD, antithyroid drugs over 5 years with positive TRAb. TCR sequences were obtained from RNA taken from PBMCs. This sample comprised peripheral blood mononuclear cells (PBMCs), obtained when the disease was refractory, from a patient treated with antithyroid drugs. The receptors shown here come from a female donor with Graves disease.

This sequence joins TRBV19 and TRBJ1-5, with TRBD1 matching 7 bases. The CDR3 runs 16 residues. Germline assignment: CDR1 LNHDA and CDR2 SQIVND (reference sequence). After removal of 7 bases from V and 3 bases from J, the junction contained 12 bases not matched to a gene. The CDR3 reads CASTPKGADPNQPQHF. CDR3 DNA sequence: TGTGCCAGTACTCCAAAGGGGGCAGACCCCAATCAGCCCCAGCATTTT. Using reference TRBV19 and TRBJ1-5 for the parts outside the CDR3, the full variable domain is DGGITQSPKYLFRKEGQNVTLSCEQNLNHDAMYWYRQDPGQGLRLIYYSQIVNDFQKGDIAEGYSVSREKKESFPLTVTSAQKNPTAFYLCASTPKGADPNQPQHFGDGTRLSIL.

The V gene is TRBV5-1, the J gene TRBJ2-7, with 9 bases that match TRBD1. With 4 bases clipped from V and 6 bases from J, the junction kept 5 bases outside the gene matches. There are 13 residues in the CDR3. Germline lookup yields CDR1 SGHRS and CDR2 YFSETQ. CDR3 residues: CASSPTGGIEQYF. The CDR3 DNA reads TGCGCCAGCAGCCCGACAGGGGGGATCGAGCAGTACTTC.

This clonotype was observed many times. This rearrangement joins TRBV5-4 to TRBJ1-5; D perhaps matches TRBD1 (6 bases). There are 15 residues in the CDR3. Trimming removed 0 bases at V and 9 bases at J, with 16 bases between. Germline V CDR1 and CDR2: SGHNT, YYREEE (reference sequence). The CDR3 loop reads CASSLDRAQALPQHF. The CDR3 nucleotides read TGTGCCAGCAGCTTGGACAGGGCACAGGCGTTGCCCCAGCATTTT.

This chain links TRBV9 with TRBJ2-2; D not resolved. Per germline, CDR1 SGDLS and CDR2 YYNGEE. The V gene lost 4 bases and the J gene lost 0 bases, with 13 bases spanning the gap. The CDR3 has 16 amino acids. The CDR3 reads CASSLDGLPNTGELFF. For the CDR3, the DNA is TGTGCCAGCAGCCTAGACGGCCTCCCGAACACCGGGGAGCTGTTTTTT.

In this sample, this clonotype turned up many times. The chain links TRBV20-1 to TRBJ2-7; D remains ambiguous. CDR3 length equals 14 residues. CDR1 is DFQATT and CDR2 is SNEGSKA in the germline V gene (reference sequence). Trimming shortened V by 6 bases and J by 2 bases, and 17 bases separated the two germline ends. CDR3 DNA sequence: TGCAGTGCCTTAGGTAACCAGGTAACCTACGAGCAGTACTTC. Protein: CSALGNQVTYEQYF.

On this clonotype: Germline is not matched at one junction end, which may reflect a read error. The gene calls are TRBV6-9 and TRBJ1-2; perhaps TRBD1 as D (6 bases). In germline, CDR1 is MNHGY, CDR2 SVAAGI. The CDR3 is 13 residues long. The CDR3 region has the DNA TGTGCCGGCAGTTATGGACAGACCTATGGCTACACCTTC. Protein product: CAGSYGQTYGYTF.

This clonotype has a count of ten or more. The chain is built from TRBV12-3 or TRBV12-4 and TRBJ1-2, with D unresolved. V lost 7 bases and J 0 bases, leaving 21 bases between the germline ends. This CDR3 is 17 amino acids long. The CDR3 bases are TGTGCCAGCAACGGGCACGGTCGTGGCACCTCTAACTATGGCTACACCTTC. This translates into CASNGHGRGTSNYGYTF.

This sequence joins TRBV6-1 and TRBJ2-7; a weak D match, TRBD1 (6 bases). The CDR3 consists of 13 residues. Germline V gene data show CDR1 as MNHNS and CDR2 as SASEGT. The V and J ends lost 6 bases and 3 bases respectively, with 12 bases between them. CDR3 protein: CASRPQGNYEQYF. The CDR3 DNA sequence: TGTGCCAGCAGACCCCAGGGGAACTACGAGCAGTACTTC.

Many counts were recorded for this clonotype. The genes are TRBV6-1 and TRBJ1-2; D gene ambiguous. The CDR3 totals 13 residues. Looked up from germline, CDR1 is MNHNS and CDR2 is SASEGT. V lost 8 bases and J 2 bases, leaving 12 bases between the germline ends. The DNA of the CDR3 is TGTGCCAGCCGAGAGACGGGAAACTATGGCTACACCTTC. The encoded protein is CASRETGNYGYTF.

Note on this clonotype: Just one base apart from a much larger clone, this may be a read error. This chain joins TRBV6-5 and TRBJ1-5; TRBD1 matches at 9 bases. Germline loops: CDR1 MNHEY, CDR2 SVGAGI. The CDR3 runs 15 residues. With 0 bases clipped from V and 7 bases from J, the junction kept 4 bases outside the gene matches. CDR3 protein: CASSYSGTGSQPQHF. For the CDR3, the DNA is TGTGCCAGCAGTTACTCGGGGACAGGGAGCCAGCCCCAGCATTTT.

CDR3 sequence (DNA): TGTGCCAGCAGAGCTAATCCCCAAGAGACCCAGTACTTC. Its protein product is CASRANPQETQYF. V is TRBV5-5 and J is TRBJ2-5; D unclear. The CDR3 covers 13 residues. Trimming removed 5 bases at V and 1 base at J, with 9 bases between. CDR1 SGHKS and CDR2 YYEKEE come from the germline V gene (reference sequence).

This clonotype has only a few counts. The chain joins TRBV28 to TRBJ2-3; D uncertain. V was shortened by 5 bases and J by 2 bases, with 8 bases between the two germline ends. The CDR3 sequence is 13 residues long. Germline CDR1 reads MDHEN; CDR2 reads SYDVKM. The CDR3 protein is CASSQTLTDTQYF. The DNA of the CDR3 is TGTGCCAGCAGTCAGACACTCACAGATACGCAGTATTTT.